These T cell receptor beta chains were read from a single sample in a study of neurological immune-mediated disorders. TCRdb called the 5' RACE reads again in MiXCR, with one record for every CDR3 protein. The sample lists tens of thousands of distinct CDR3 sequences, about 13% occurring once. Sample: PBMCs. The source of these receptors is a woman aged 55-69 years with HTLV-1-associated myelopathy (HAM/TSP). CDR3s include the opening cysteine and the closing phenylalanine or tryptophan. A D gene is named only where the DNA matches it firmly. Size tells how often a clone was seen (once, few, many) or the class of an expanded clone, and some rows leave it out.

clone_size d_call j_call v_call cdr3_aa cdr3_nt
many - TRBJ2-5 TRBV9 CASSAAGLGRVAQYF TGTGCCAGCAGCGCAGCGGGCCTCGGTAGGGTGGCCCAGTACTTC
- - TRBJ1-6 TRBV2 CASGSNSPLHF TGTGCCAGCGGAAGTAACTCACCCCTCCACTTT
many - TRBJ1-4 TRBV28 CASRGQATNEKLFF TGTGCCAGCAGAGGCCAGGCAACTAATGAAAAACTGTTTTTT
many - TRBJ2-1 TRBV7-7 CASSLGRENDEQFF TGTGCTAGCAGCTTAGGCCGGGAGAACGATGAGCAGTTCTTC
many TRBD2 TRBJ2-1 TRBV24-1 CATSDSLAGGTYNEQFF TGTGCCACCAGTGATTCTCTAGCGGGAGGTACCTACAATGAGCAGTTCTTC
many TRBD1 TRBJ1-2 TRBV10-3 CAISPGTGTKGGYGYTF TGTGCCATCAGTCCCGGGACAGGTACAAAAGGGGGCTATGGCTACACCTTC
many - TRBJ2-1 TRBV5-1 CASSLAEWDEQFF TGCGCCAGCAGCTTGGCTGAGTGGGATGAGCAGTTCTTC
many TRBD1 TRBJ1-2 TRBV5-1 CASSRLDRAYGYTF TGCGCCAGCAGCCGTCTCGACAGGGCCTATGGCTACACCTTC
many - TRBJ2-3 TRBV5-1 CASSLRGQNTDTQYF TGCGCCAGCAGCTTGAGAGGACAGAACACAGATACGCAGTATTTT
many TRBD2 TRBJ2-5 TRBV11-2 CASSQRATSGREETQYF TGTGCCAGCAGCCAAAGAGCGACTAGCGGGAGAGAGGAGACCCAGTACTTC
many - TRBJ1-1 TRBV20-1 CSAKLPDKRTEAFF TGCAGTGCTAAACTGCCCGATAAGAGGACTGAAGCTTTCTTT
many TRBD2 TRBJ2-2 TRBV3-1 CASSQVAGGPGTGELFF TGTGCCAGCAGCCAAGTAGCGGGAGGGCCGGGCACCGGGGAGCTGTTTTTT
- TRBD2 TRBJ2-1 TRBV7-2 CASSTHRGRGNEQFF TGTGCCAGCAGCACCCACCGGGGGAGGGGCAATGAGCAGTTCTTC
many - TRBJ1-2 TRBV20-1 CSARDIRAANYQANYGYTF TGCAGTGCTAGAGATATACGGGCAGCTAATTATCAAGCTAACTATGGCTACACCTTC
many TRBD1 TRBJ2-7 TRBV6-1 CASDVDRALYTSYEQYF TGTGCCAGCGATGTTGACAGGGCCCTCTATACCTCCTACGAGCAGTACTTC
many - TRBJ2-3 TRBV20-1 CSASYGESTDTQYF TGCAGTGCTAGTTACGGGGAAAGCACAGATACGCAGTATTTT
many - TRBJ2-5 TRBV5-1 CASSLGSQETQYF TGCGCCAGCAGCTTGGGCAGCCAAGAGACCCAGTACTTC
many - TRBJ2-1 TRBV29-1 CSVWRASSYNEQFF TGCAGCGTTTGGCGGGCCAGCTCCTACAATGAGCAGTTCTTC
many - TRBJ2-3 TRBV9 CASSVSGYTDTQYF TGTGCCAGCAGCGTCTCAGGGTACACAGATACGCAGTATTTT
many - TRBJ2-7 TRBV20-1 CSARIPGLVAEQYF TGCAGTGCTAGGATACCCGGGCTAGTAGCCGAGCAGTACTTC
- TRBD2 TRBJ2-7 TRBV27 CASSLSPGLAGVNEQYF TGTGCCAGCAGTTTATCGCCGGGACTAGCGGGGGTGAACGAGCAGTACTTC
many - TRBJ2-7 TRBV15 CATSRDKRNEQYF TGTGCCACCAGCAGAGATAAGAGGAACGAGCAGTACTTC
many - TRBJ1-1 TRBV5-1 CASSLQDSHTEAFF TGCGCCAGCAGCTTGCAGGACTCCCACACTGAAGCTTTCTTT
many TRBD1 TRBJ1-4 TRBV7-9 CASSLPPGQGPGNEKLFF TGTGCCAGCAGCTTACCCCCGGGACAGGGGCCGGGGAATGAAAAACTGTTTTTT
many - TRBJ2-3 TRBV27 CATARNSLRTDTQYF TGTGCCACAGCCCGAAATTCGCTACGCACAGATACGCAGTATTTT
many TRBD1 TRBJ2-5 TRBV5-1 CASSSGQGQETQYF TGCGCCAGCAGCTCGGGACAGGGACAAGAGACCCAGTACTTC
many - TRBJ2-2 TRBV27 CASSLTMAGAGTGELFF TGTGCCAGCAGTCTAACGATGGCGGGGGCGGGCACCGGGGAGCTGTTTTTT
many - TRBJ2-1 TRBV5-1 CASSLLAYGLEQFF TGCGCCAGCAGCTTATTGGCTTACGGGCTTGAGCAGTTCTTC
medium-sized TRBD1 TRBJ1-6 TRBV7-2 CASSYGQGGSPLHF TGTGCCAGCAGCTACGGACAGGGGGGGTCACCCCTCCACTTT
many TRBD1 TRBJ1-2 TRBV5-1 CASSLGGGSGYGYTF TGCGCCAGCAGCTTGGGAGGGGGCTCAGGCTATGGCTACACCTTC
- TRBD2 TRBJ2-3 TRBV6-6 CASSSHSGGSTDTQYF TGTGCCAGTAGTTCACATAGCGGGGGGTCTACAGATACGCAGTATTTT
once - TRBJ1-6 TRBV6-6 CASSYGTTNSPLHF TGTGCCAGCAGTTACGGGACCACCAATTCACCCCTCCACTTT
many TRBD2 TRBJ2-3 TRBV10-3 CAISDPGTSGKGTDTQYF TGTGCCATCAGTGACCCGGGGACTAGCGGGAAAGGCACAGATACGCAGTATTTT
many - TRBJ1-4 TRBV20-1 CSALRTEGNEKLFF TGCAGTGCTCTGCGGACAGAAGGGAATGAAAAACTGTTTTTT
- TRBD1 TRBJ2-5 TRBV29-1 CSVEVTGVGETQYF TGCAGCGTTGAAGTGACAGGGGTAGGAGAGACCCAGTACTTC
many TRBD1 TRBJ2-6 TRBV14 CASSPGQVGVWGANVLTF TGTGCCAGCAGCCCAGGACAGGTCGGGGTGTGGGGGGCCAACGTCCTGACTTTC
many TRBD2 TRBJ2-5 TRBV29-1 CSVSSRGWQETQYF TGCAGCGTTAGTTCGCGGGGGTGGCAAGAGACCCAGTACTTC
- - TRBJ2-5 TRBV20-1 CSASWFGTLIVQETQYF TGCAGTGCTAGTTGGTTCGGTACCCTTATCGTACAAGAGACCCAGTACTTC
many TRBD1 TRBJ1-4 TRBV6-1 CASLRDRAEKLFF TGTGCCAGTCTCAGGGACAGGGCTGAAAAACTGTTTTTT
many - TRBJ1-2 TRBV7-9 CASSGGAEAQFYGYTF TGTGCCAGCAGCGGGGGGGCAGAAGCGCAATTCTATGGCTACACCTTC
many - TRBJ2-7 TRBV10-1 CASRRGSGYEQYF TGCGCCAGCAGACGAGGATCCGGATACGAGCAGTACTTC
many TRBD2 TRBJ2-7 TRBV20-1 CSARKGTSGNNPYEQYF TGCAGTGCTAGAAAGGGGACTAGCGGGAACAACCCCTACGAGCAGTACTTC
- - TRBJ2-1 TRBV19 CATGGPTQFF TGTGCAACCGGGGGACCTACGCAGTTCTTC
many - TRBJ2-7 TRBV5-5 CASNNYADRTYEQYF TGTGCCAGCAATAATTACGCCGACAGAACCTACGAGCAGTACTTC
many - TRBJ2-5 TRBV7-2 CASSLADRRQETQYF TGTGCCAGCAGCTTAGCTGACAGGCGTCAAGAGACCCAGTACTTC
few - TRBJ1-2 TRBV7-3 CASSPSGSYGYTF TGTGCCAGCAGCCCCTCGGGGAGCTATGGCTACACCTTC
many TRBD2 TRBJ2-3 TRBV18 CASSLGTSGADTQYF TGTGCCAGCTCGCTGGGGACTAGCGGCGCAGATACGCAGTATTTT
- TRBD1 TRBJ1-6 TRBV12-3/TRBV12-4 CASSDWTGTAPLHF TGTGCCAGCAGTGACTGGACAGGGACGGCACCCCTCCACTTT
many - TRBJ2-1 TRBV12-3/TRBV12-4 CATASLSSSYNEQFF TGTGCCACCGCCTCGTTAAGCAGCTCCTACAATGAGCAGTTCTTC
many - TRBJ2-1 TRBV29-1 CSVERTGSYNEQFF TGCAGCGTTGAACGCACAGGGTCCTACAATGAGCAGTTCTTC
many - TRBJ2-2 TRBV6-2/TRBV6-3 CASSSWGPGELFF TGTGCCAGCAGTTCCTGGGGTCCCGGGGAGCTGTTTTTT
many TRBD1 TRBJ2-5 TRBV20-1 CSARAWDRQETQYF TGCAGTGCTAGAGCCTGGGACAGACAAGAGACCCAGTACTTC
many - TRBJ2-2 TRBV20-1 CSARDRLMNTGELFF TGCAGTGCTAGAGATCGACTAATGAACACCGGGGAGCTGTTTTTT
many - TRBJ2-7 TRBV7-6 CASSLGQSLDGAYEQYF TGTGCCAGCAGCTTAGGTCAGAGTCTGGACGGGGCCTACGAGCAGTACTTC
- TRBD1 TRBJ2-6 TRBV25-1 CASSYGTGGYGANVLTF TGTGCCAGCAGTTACGGGACAGGGGGCTATGGGGCCAACGTCCTGACTTTC
many - TRBJ1-1 TRBV7-9 CASSARGVNTEAFF TGTGCCAGCAGCGCCAGGGGCGTGAACACTGAAGCTTTCTTT
many TRBD1 TRBJ2-7 TRBV3-1 CASSQGSTGTGGYEQYF TGTGCCAGCAGCCAAGGGAGCACCGGGACAGGGGGCTACGAGCAGTACTTC
many - TRBJ1-1 TRBV9 CASSPHRVGNTEAFF TGTGCCAGCAGCCCCCACAGGGTCGGGAACACTGAAGCTTTCTTT